This is a list of T cell receptor beta chains from one sample in a study of vaccination and CD4 T cells after COVID-19. TCRdb re-analysed the PCR reads in MiXCR, keeping a single row per CDR3 protein. Of 10,000 to 15,000 distinct CDR3 sequences in the sample, 40% to 55% were seen once. Their antigens are not known. The specimen comprised CD4+ T cells from blood, cultured in vitro, sampled before SARS-CoV-2 vaccination. The receptors were sampled from a human donor who had recovered from COVID-19. The CDR3 runs from the conserved cysteine through the conserved F or W. The D gene is left open where the match is weak.

d_gene: TRBD2
j_gene: TRBJ2-7
v_gene: TRBV5-4
CDR3aa: CASTPSGRAPHF

d_gene: TRBD2
j_gene: TRBJ2-6
v_gene: TRBV7-6
CDR3aa: CASSLLAGGSGANVLTF

d_gene: TRBD1
j_gene: TRBJ1-6
v_gene: TRBV29-1
CDR3aa: CSVATGQGSGNSPLHF

d_gene: TRBD1
j_gene: TRBJ1-2
v_gene: TRBV6-1
CDR3aa: CASSRGQGANYGYTF

d_gene: TRBD2
j_gene: TRBJ2-3
v_gene: TRBV7-2
CDR3aa: CASSSGAGVTDTQYF

d_gene: TRBD2
j_gene: TRBJ2-5
v_gene: TRBV2
CDR3aa: CASSGGLAGETQYF

d_gene: TRBD1
j_gene: TRBJ1-2
v_gene: TRBV6-5
CDR3aa: CASSSETGNGGYTF

d_gene: TRBD1
j_gene: TRBJ1-1
v_gene: TRBV11-3
CDR3aa: CASSYWDREEAFF

d_gene: -
j_gene: TRBJ2-7
v_gene: TRBV2
CDR3aa: CASSEGGPIGRLLNYEQYF

d_gene: -
j_gene: TRBJ2-1
v_gene: TRBV5-1
CDR3aa: CASSPSGGARGEQFF